What follows is one T cell receptor beta chain and its context. Its binding antigen is unknown. No much larger clonotype is one base removed from it; base qualities were not supplied. In the germline V gene, CDR1 corresponds to MDHEN and CDR2 to SYDVKM. Taken from cysteine to phenylalanine, the CDR3 has 14 residues. The sequence is cut down to CDR3 DNA, 42 bases in frame from base 1. Trimming at the junction amounts to 6 bases on V and 8 bases on J, and the germline ends lie 16 bases apart. This sample was included in a study (dated by TCRdb to between 2021 and 2024). Overall study outcomes, separate from this receptor: Further investigation, including longitudinal sampling and assessment of a control group, is stated by the authors to be required.

PBMCs were separated from peripheral blood, and TCR beta sequencing was performed on genomic DNA obtained from unsorted PBMCs. Survey-level sequencing on the immunoSEQ platform was used to profile TCR beta chain repertoires. Turning to the authors' computational methods: CDR3 amino acid length spectratypes and V-J pairing frequencies were compared, and repertoire diversity was measured with the inverse Simpson index. Clonotypes specific to SARS-CoV-2, CMV, influenza A and EBV were annotated by matching TCR beta CDR3 sequences against VDJdb. Held by TCRdb, this immuneACCESS table contains in-frame sequences only and omits some clones. Under half of the omission traces to an unresolved V gene where checked; the cause of the rest is unknown. The DNA was the basis for D and trimming; V, J and clone size are from that table. This sample lists under 55,000 clones; 90% to 95% were detected once. The top ten hold roughly 10% of the sample.

The sequenced sample was PBMCs. This sequence was found in a man aged 35 to 55 with rheumatoid arthritis. This chain is built from TRBV28 and TRBJ1-4; the D region possibly corresponds to TRBD1 (6 bases align). The sequenced DNA is TGTGCCAGCAGCAAACAGGGTGTTGGAGAAAAACTGTTTTTT. This translates into CASSKQGVGEKLFF. Beyond the CDR3, the reference TRBV28 and TRBJ1-4 genes provide the residues; the full variable domain reads: DVKVTQSSRYLVKRTGEKVFLECVQDMDHENMFWYRQDPGLGLRLIYFSYDVKMKEKGDIPEGYSVSREKKERFSLILESASTNQTSMYLCASSKQGVGEKLFFGSGTQLSVL.